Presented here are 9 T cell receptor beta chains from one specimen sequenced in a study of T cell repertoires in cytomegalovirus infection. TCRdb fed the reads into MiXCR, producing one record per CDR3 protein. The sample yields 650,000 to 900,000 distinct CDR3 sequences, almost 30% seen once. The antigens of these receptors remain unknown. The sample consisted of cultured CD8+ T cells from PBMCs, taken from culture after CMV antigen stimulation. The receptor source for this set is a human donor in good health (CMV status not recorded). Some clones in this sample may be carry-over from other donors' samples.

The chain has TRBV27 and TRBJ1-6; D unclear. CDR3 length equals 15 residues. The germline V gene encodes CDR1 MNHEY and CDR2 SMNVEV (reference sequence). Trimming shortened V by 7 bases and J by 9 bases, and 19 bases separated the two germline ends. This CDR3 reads CASKVNGGSASPLHF. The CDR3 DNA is TGTGCCAGCAAAGTCAACGGAGGGTCAGCTTCACCCCTCCACTTT.

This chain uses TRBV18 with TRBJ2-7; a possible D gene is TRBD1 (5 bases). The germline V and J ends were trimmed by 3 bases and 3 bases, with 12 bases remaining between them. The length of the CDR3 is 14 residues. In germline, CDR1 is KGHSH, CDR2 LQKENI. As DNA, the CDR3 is TGTGCCAGCTCACCTTCTCTGGACAACTACGAGCAGTACGTC. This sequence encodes CASSPSLDNYEQYV.

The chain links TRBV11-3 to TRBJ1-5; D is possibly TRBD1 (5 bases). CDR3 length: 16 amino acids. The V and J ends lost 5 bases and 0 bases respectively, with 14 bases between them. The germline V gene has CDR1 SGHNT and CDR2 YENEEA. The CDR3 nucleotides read TGTGCCAGCAGCGCAGGGCGGTGGAGTAGCAATCAGCCCCAGCATTTT. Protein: CASSAGRWSSNQPQHF. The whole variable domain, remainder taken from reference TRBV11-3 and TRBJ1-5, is EAGVVQSPRYKIIEKKQPVAFWCNPISGHNTLYWYLQNLGQGPELLIRYENEEAVDDSQLPKDRFSAERLKGVDSTLKIQPAELGDSAVYLCASSAGRWSSNQPQHFGDGTRLSIL.

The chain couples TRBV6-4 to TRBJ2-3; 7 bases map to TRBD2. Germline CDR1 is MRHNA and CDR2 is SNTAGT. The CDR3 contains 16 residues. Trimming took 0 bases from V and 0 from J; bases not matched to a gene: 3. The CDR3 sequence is CASSDSRGGSTDTQYF. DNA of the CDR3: TGTGCCAGCAGTGACTCCCGCGGGGGTAGCACAGATACGCAGTATTTT.

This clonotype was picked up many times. CDR3 DNA: TGTGCCAGCAGCTCCGACCCCCGGACCTTAGCCAAAAACATTCAGTACTTC. Translation gives CASSSDPRTLAKNIQYF. The gene calls are TRBV7-2 and TRBJ2-4; D is unresolved. This CDR3 contains 17 residues. Trimming shortened V by 4 bases and J by 0 bases, and 16 bases separated the two germline ends. From germline, CDR1 is SGHTA and CDR2 FQGNSA.

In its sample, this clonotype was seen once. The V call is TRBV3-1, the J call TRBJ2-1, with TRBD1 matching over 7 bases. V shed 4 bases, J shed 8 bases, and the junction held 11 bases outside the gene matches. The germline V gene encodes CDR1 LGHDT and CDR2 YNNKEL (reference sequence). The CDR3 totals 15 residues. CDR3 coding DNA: TGTGCCAGCAGCCGTGGTAGGGGGCCGTACTATGAGCAGTTCTTC. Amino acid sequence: CASSRGRGPYYEQFF.

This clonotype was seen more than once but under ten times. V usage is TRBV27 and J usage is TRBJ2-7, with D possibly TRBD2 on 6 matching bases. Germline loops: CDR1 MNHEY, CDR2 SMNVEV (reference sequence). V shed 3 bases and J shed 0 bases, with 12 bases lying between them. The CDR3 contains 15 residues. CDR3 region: CASSLRGSSSYEQYV. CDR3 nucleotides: TGTGCCAGCAGTTTGCGGGGTAGTAGCTCCTACGAGCAGTACGTC.

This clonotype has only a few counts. The CDR3 loop reads CSARDEGVSYEQYV. CDR3 bases: TGCAGTGCTAGAGATGAGGGGGTCTCCTACGAGCAGTACGTC. V and J are TRBV20-1 and TRBJ2-7, with D possibly being TRBD1 (6 bases). Germline loops: CDR1 DFQATT, CDR2 SNEGSKA (reference sequence). Trimming cost V 0 bases and J 0 bases, with 9 bases left between them. The CDR3 has 14 amino acids.

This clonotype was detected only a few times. The CDR3 DNA follows: TGTGCCACCAGTGATTCAGCCCAGCGGGGACGCTCCTACAATGAGCAGTTCTTC. It encodes CATSDSAQRGRSYNEQFF. The rearrangement links TRBV24-1 to TRBJ2-1; 7 positions agree with TRBD2. The CDR3 runs to 18 residues. CDR1 and CDR2 from the germline V gene are KGHDR and SFDVKD. Trimming at V came to 2 bases and at J to 0 bases, leaving 9 bases not matched to a gene.